Below are 3 T cell receptor beta chains sequenced from a single sample in a study of prognosis after radiotherapy for stage I lung cancer. TCR beta CDR3 was amplified from genomic DNA by two-round multiplex PCR. Primers were specific to each TRBV and TRBJ gene in first-round PCR. TCRdb re-called the multiplex PCR reads with MiXCR, one entry per CDR3 protein. The sample lists 50,000 to 75,000 distinct CDR3 sequences, around 27% occurring once. This specimen was PBMCs, taken before or after stereotactic body radiation therapy (not recorded which). The receptor source for this set is a donor aged 50 or older with non-small cell lung cancer.

This clonotype was detected ten times or more. This rearrangement joins TRBV19 to TRBJ1-1; D is unclear. The CDR3 is 13 amino acids. V was trimmed by 5 bases and J by 1 base, leaving 8 bases between them. Germline CDR1 reads LNHDA; CDR2 reads SQIVND (reference sequence). CDR3 in amino acids: CASSASGNTEAFF. The CDR3 DNA is TGTGCCAGTAGTGCGTCCGGGAACACTGAAGCTTTCTTT. Drawing the rest from reference TRBV19 and TRBJ1-1, the complete variable domain is DGGITQSPKYLFRKEGQNVTLSCEQNLNHDAMYWYRQDPGQGLRLIYYSQIVNDFQKGDIAEGYSVSREKKESFPLTVTSAQKNPTAFYLCASSASGNTEAFFGQGTRLTVV.

As to this clonotype: This clone may be a read error of a much larger clone one base away. This chain connects TRBV7-9 to TRBJ2-2; a weak D match, TRBD2 (6 bases). Germline V CDR1 and CDR2: SEHNR, FQNEAQ (reference sequence). This CDR3 contains 15 residues. The DNA of the CDR3 is TGTGCCAGCAGCTTTAGGTCAGGGAGGACCGTGGAGCTGTTTTTT. Translated: CASSFRSGRTVELFF.

This clonotype was detected ten times or more. The V and J genes are TRBV4-3 and TRBJ1-1; D gene unclear. Per germline, CDR1 LGHNA and CDR2 YSLEER. V was clipped by 1 base and J by 7 bases, with 7 bases between them. The CDR3 totals 12 residues. The CDR3 coding sequence is TGCGCCAGCAGCCAAGGAGGCAGTGAAGCTTTCTTT. Amino acids: CASSQGGSEAFF.